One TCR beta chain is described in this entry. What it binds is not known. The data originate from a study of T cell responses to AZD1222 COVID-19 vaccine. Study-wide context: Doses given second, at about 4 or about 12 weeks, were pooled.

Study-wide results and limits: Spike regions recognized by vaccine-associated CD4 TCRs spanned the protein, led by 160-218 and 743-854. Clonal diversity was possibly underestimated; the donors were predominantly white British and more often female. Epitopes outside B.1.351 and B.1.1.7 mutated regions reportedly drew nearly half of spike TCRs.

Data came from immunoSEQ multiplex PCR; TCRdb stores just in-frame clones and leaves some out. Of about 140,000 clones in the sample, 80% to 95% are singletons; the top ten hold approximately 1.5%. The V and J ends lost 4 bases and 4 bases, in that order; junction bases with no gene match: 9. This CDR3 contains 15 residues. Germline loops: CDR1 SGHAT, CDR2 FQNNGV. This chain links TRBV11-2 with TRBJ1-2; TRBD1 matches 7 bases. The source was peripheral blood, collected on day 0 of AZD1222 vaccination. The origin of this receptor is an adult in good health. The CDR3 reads CASSSPRGGSYGYTF. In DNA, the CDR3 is TGTGCCAGCAGCTCCCCCCGAGGGGGCTCCTATGGCTACACCTTC.